This T cell receptor beta chain came from a study of blood T cell repertoires in COVID-19. Study context: Sources were T cells, B-cell-depleted T cells, or PBMCs; the material itself was cDNA or gDNA.

Sequenced by immunoSEQ multiplex PCR; TCRdb stores in-frame clones only, minus some. The data hold roughly 230,000 clones, with roughly 89% observed a single time. This clone was picked up a small number of times. This CDR3 spans 13 amino acids. Trimming cost V 2 bases and J 5 bases, with 12 bases left between them. Germline lookup yields CDR1 SQVTM and CDR2 ANQGSEA. The TCR was taken from a woman in her forties who had recovered from COVID-19. Sequencing was done on a sample of peripheral blood. J is TRBJ2-5 and V is TRBV29-1, with D perhaps matching TRBD1 (6 bases). DNA of the CDR3: TGCAGCGTTGAACTTCGCAGGGGTGAGACCCAGTACTTC. Translating it yields CSVELRRGETQYF.